The 20 T cell receptor beta chains given below trace back to one sample, sequenced in a study of response to subunit inactivated influenza vaccine. One entry per CDR3 protein, called by TCRdb with MiXCR from the RT-PCR reads. The sample has 200,000 to 300,000 distinct CDR3 sequences, 12% seen once. This specimen consisted of non-naive T cells sorted from PBMCs, obtained 14 to 15 days before vaccination. These receptors were taken from a man in his forties or fifties who received an inactivated influenza vaccine.

This clonotype was seen a handful of times. The V call is TRBV7-2, the J call TRBJ2-4; TRBD2 matches at 15 bases. This CDR3 has 16 residues. Germline lookup yields CDR1 SGHTA and CDR2 FQGNSA. The V and J ends lost 5 bases and 9 bases, in that order; junction bases with no gene match: 8. CDR3 coding DNA: TGTGCCAGCAGCCGGACCCCGGGACTAGCGGGAGGCATTCAGTACTTC. Translation: CASSRTPGLAGGIQYF.

A remark on this clonotype: Possible read error: a much larger clone is one base away. The chain uses TRBV7-6 and TRBJ2-1; 11 bases line up with TRBD2. The CDR3 has 15 amino acids. Germline assignment: CDR1 SGHVS and CDR2 FNYEAQ. V trimming: 8 bases; J trimming: 4 bases; junction bases outside the gene matches: 7. The chain's CDR3 is CASRPTSGVYNEQFF. The DNA for the CDR3 is TGTGCCAGCCGTCCGACTAGCGGGGTATACAATGAGCAGTTCTTC.

This clonotype was observed a single time. The rearrangement joins TRBV11-3 to TRBJ2-1; TRBD2 might be the D (6 bases). CDR1 SGHNT and CDR2 YENEEA come from the germline V gene. CDR3 length: 14 residues. Trimming pared 0 bases from V and 8 bases from J, leaving 11 bases between. CDR3 bases: TGTGCCAGCAGCTTAGAGTGGGGGGACGATGAGCAGTTCTTC. Its translation is CASSLEWGDDEQFF. Full variable domain (missing parts from reference TRBV11-3 and TRBJ2-1): EAGVVQSPRYKIIEKKQPVAFWCNPISGHNTLYWYLQNLGQGPELLIRYENEEAVDDSQLPKDRFSAERLKGVDSTLKIQPAELGDSAVYLCASSLEWGDDEQFFGPGTRLTVL.

This clonotype came up a few times. The chain combines TRBV9 with TRBJ2-5; 7 bases fit TRBD2. With 4 bases clipped from V and 5 bases from J, the junction kept 11 bases outside the gene matches. The length of the CDR3 is 15 residues. CDR1 and CDR2 from the germline V gene are SGDLS and YYNGEE. The CDR3 region is CASSPGGGTRETQYF. The CDR3 DNA reads TGTGCCAGCAGCCCCGGCGGGGGAACCCGGGAGACCCAGTACTTC. Variable domain in full (rest from reference TRBV9 and TRBJ2-5): DSGVTQTPKHLITATGQRVTLRCSPRSGDLSVYWYQQSLDQGLQFLIQYYNGEERAKGNILERFSAQQFPDLHSELNLSSLELGDSALYFCASSPGGGTRETQYFGPGTRLLVL.

In this sample, this clonotype turned up many times. The chain is built from TRBV5-1 and TRBJ2-2, with D maybe TRBD2 (5 bases). Trimming took off 0 bases at V and 4 bases at J, with 16 bases between the two ends. The germline CDR1 and CDR2 sequences are SGHRS and YFSETQ. CDR3 length: 17 amino acids. CDR3 nucleotides: TGCGCCAGCAGCTTGGCCGGTGGGAGAGGGTTCACCGGGGAGCTGTTTTTT. Its protein is CASSLAGGRGFTGELFF. Drawing the rest from reference TRBV5-1 and TRBJ2-2, the complete variable domain is KAGVTQTPRYLIKTRGQQVTLSCSPISGHRSVSWYQQTPGQGLQFLFEYFSETQRNKGNFPGRFSGRQFSNSRSEMNVSTLELGDSALYLCASSLAGGRGFTGELFFGEGSRLTVL.

The table lists this clonotype with a few counts. J is TRBJ2-1 and V is TRBV6-5; TRBD2 might be the D (5 bases). The CDR3 sequence is 15 residues long. Germline V lookup: CDR1 MNHEY, CDR2 SVGAGI. Deletions cut 0 bases from V and 8 bases from J, with 14 bases between. The CDR3 loop is CASSYSVMYGDEQFF. In DNA, the CDR3 is TGTGCCAGCAGTTACTCGGTGATGTACGGGGATGAGCAGTTCTTC.

This clonotype was seen a handful of times. This chain connects TRBV12-3 or TRBV12-4 to TRBJ2-1; 10 bases are shared with TRBD1. The V segment lost 5 bases and the J segment 7 bases; nucleotides outside the gene matches: 2. This CDR3 has 13 residues. CDR3 region: CASSGQGGNEQFF. CDR3 coding DNA: TGTGCCAGCAGTGGACAGGGGGGGAATGAGCAGTTCTTC.

This clonotype has at least ten counts. The V gene is TRBV6-2 or TRBV6-3, the J gene TRBJ2-5, with D tentatively TRBD1 (6 bases). CDR1 and CDR2 (germline): MNHEY, SVGEGT. This CDR3 contains 16 residues. Trimming pared 0 bases from V and 4 bases from J, leaving 15 bases between. CDR3 protein: CASSYSSRGRGETQYF. CDR3 nucleotides: TGTGCCAGCAGTTACTCGAGCAGGGGACGAGGAGAGACCCAGTACTTC.

This clonotype was seen a handful of times. V is TRBV20-1 and J is TRBJ2-3; D gene ambiguous. Germline V gives CDR1 DFQATT, CDR2 SNEGSKA (reference sequence). With 6 bases removed from V and 0 bases from J, the gap between germline ends came to 13 bases. The CDR3 consists of 14 residues. Here the CDR3 DNA reads TGCAGTGCGCCCCCCCTGACTAGCACAGATACGCAGTATTTT. It encodes CSAPPLTSTDTQYF.

This clonotype was seen ten or more times. This CDR3 reads CSARSGSGAYEQYF. The CDR3 nucleotides are TGCAGTGCTAGATCCGGTAGCGGAGCCTACGAGCAGTACTTC. This sequence joins TRBV20-1 and TRBJ2-7, with D perhaps matching TRBD2 (6 bases). The V and J ends lost 2 bases and 2 bases respectively, with 13 bases between them. CDR3 length: 14 residues. CDR1 is DFQATT, CDR2 SNEGSKA, per germline (reference sequence).

The genes are TRBV7-3 and TRBJ2-3; 12 bases agree with TRBD2. With V trimmed by 5 bases and J by 5 bases, 8 bases remained unmatched. The germline V gene encodes CDR1 SGHTA and CDR2 FQGTGA. The CDR3 consists of 16 residues. The CDR3 reads CASSTTLAGGRDTQYF. CDR3 DNA sequence: TGTGCCAGCAGCACAACCCTAGCGGGAGGGAGAGATACGCAGTATTTT.

This clonotype was detected ten times or more. This chain connects TRBV4-1 to TRBJ2-2, with TRBD2 identical over 10 bases. Germline loops: CDR1 MGHRA, CDR2 YSYEKL. With V trimmed by 2 bases and J by 0 bases, 6 bases remained unmatched. The CDR3 loop spans 18 amino acids. CDR3 DNA sequence: TGCGCCAGCAGCCAACGGTTCAGCGGGGGGGCGAACACCGGGGAGCTGTTTTTT. Translated, it gives CASSQRFSGGANTGELFF.

In nucleotides, the CDR3 is TGTGCCAGCAGTGGACTAGCGGGAGTACCACACGAGCAGTACTTC. It is translated as CASSGLAGVPHEQYF. The chain combines TRBV6-2 or TRBV6-3 with TRBJ2-7; 13 nucleotides line up with TRBD2. J gave up 5 bases and V 5 bases, and 6 bases lay outside the gene matches. This CDR3 has 15 amino acids. Germline V gene sequence: CDR1 MNHEY, CDR2 SVGEGT.

There are many counts of this clonotype. V usage is TRBV18 and J usage is TRBJ2-2; D unclear. This CDR3 spans 13 amino acids. Germline V lookup: CDR1 KGHSH, CDR2 LQKENI. V was clipped by 2 bases and J by 5 bases, with 6 bases between them. CDR3 coding DNA: TGTGCCAGCTCACCAATGAAGACCGGGGAGCTGTTTTTT. Its translation is CASSPMKTGELFF.

This clonotype was observed a few times. The chain employs TRBV7-2 and TRBJ1-5; 9 nucleotides agree with TRBD1. Germline V gene lookup returns CDR1 SGHTA and CDR2 FQGNSA. V lost 1 base, J lost 9 bases, and 4 bases stayed unmatched. The CDR3 runs to 14 residues. The CDR3 region is CASSLEDRGPPQHF. Written as DNA, the CDR3 is TGTGCCAGCAGCTTAGAGGACAGGGGTCCGCCCCAGCATTTT.

Ten or more counts support this clonotype. The chain uses TRBV3-1 and TRBJ2-1; no firm D call. Between the trimmed V and J ends, which lost 1 base and 0 bases, there was a span of 10 bases. CDR3 length: 16 residues. Germline lookup yields CDR1 LGHDT and CDR2 YNNKEL (reference sequence). The CDR3 protein is CASSQGTASSYNEQFF. The DNA for the CDR3 is TGTGCCAGCAGCCAAGGAACGGCAAGCTCCTACAATGAGCAGTTCTTC.

The chain joins TRBV27 to TRBJ2-7; 9 nucleotides agree with TRBD2. Trimming cost V 3 bases and J 4 bases; bases outside gene matches: 4. Germline V gene lookup returns CDR1 MNHEY and CDR2 SMNVEV (reference sequence). There are 14 residues in the CDR3. Here the CDR3 reads CASSLREGRYEQYF. Written as DNA, the CDR3 is TGTGCCAGCAGTTTGCGGGAGGGCCGTTACGAGCAGTACTTC.

This clonotype was observed at least ten times. The rearrangement uses TRBV4-1 and TRBJ1-6; TRBD1 agrees at 7 bases. Germline values: CDR1 MGHRA, CDR2 YSYEKL. This CDR3 spans 18 amino acids. Trimming at V came to 0 bases and at J to 7 bases, leaving 12 bases not matched to a gene. CDR3 coding DNA: TGCGCCAGCAGCCAAGAGGTCAGACAGGGCTTACGGAATTCACCCCTCCACTTT. Residues: CASSQEVRQGLRNSPLHF.

The V call is TRBV2, the J call TRBJ2-3; the match to TRBD1 covers 8 bases. Germline CDR1 reads SNHLY; CDR2 reads FYNNEI. J was trimmed by 2 bases and V by 9 bases; bases with no gene match: 16. This CDR3 is built from 17 residues. CDR3: CASGKNRQGWDTDTQYF. As DNA, the CDR3 is TGTGCCAGTGGGAAGAACCGACAGGGGTGGGACACAGATACGCAGTATTTT.

Notes on this clonotype: This may stem from a read error, because a much larger clone lies one nucleotide away. The chain couples TRBV12-3 or TRBV12-4 to TRBJ2-5; D perhaps matches TRBD2 (5 bases). The tail of the sequence fits TRBJ2-1 better, so the J call may be wrong. CDR3 size: 11 residues. The DNA of the CDR3 is TGTGCCAGCAGTTCGAGGGAGACCCAGTTCTTC. Its translation is CASSSRETQFF.